These T cell receptor beta chains were read from a single sample in a study of T-cell reconstitution after alpha-beta-depleted transplantation in children. TCRdb passed the PCR reads through MiXCR, listing each CDR3 protein once. The data hold more than 500,000 distinct CDR3 sequences, with roughly 11% observed a single time. The sample in question was PBMCs, mostly from graft donor cells, obtained 180 days after TCRalphabeta/CD19-depleted stem cell transplant. The receptor set was obtained from a female patient aged 2 to 10 who had a stem cell transplant for aplastic anemia, so the T cells may come from the graft donor. The CDR3 runs from the conserved cysteine through the conserved F or W. D genes are given only for firm matches. Expanded clones are given a class, and other clones once, few, many or no size at all.

TGCGCCAGCAGCCAAGAAACCGGGAGGTACAATGAGCAGTTCTTC	CASSQETGRYNEQFF	TRBV4-3	TRBD2	TRBJ2-1	NA
TGTGCCAGCAGTTCCCTGGCGGGAACCGGGGAGCTGTTTTTT	CASSSLAGTGELFF	TRBV27	NA	TRBJ2-2	NA
TGTGCCAGTAGTATAGGCCTGGGACTAGCGGGAGTCGTCGGGGAGCTGTTTTTT	CASSIGLGLAGVVGELFF	TRBV19	TRBD2	TRBJ2-2	NA
TGTGCCAGCAGCTCCTCGGAGGGCCCGGGCGAGCAGTACTTC	CASSSSEGPGEQYF	TRBV11-3	NA	TRBJ2-7	NA
TGTGCCAGCAGCACCCGGACAGGCCAACGAGATACGCAGTATTTT	CASSTRTGQRDTQYF	TRBV7-9	TRBD1	TRBJ2-3	few
TGTGCCAGCAGTTTTGGGACAGGGACTGAAGCTTTCTTT	CASSFGTGTEAFF	TRBV12-3/TRBV12-4	TRBD1	TRBJ1-1	many
TGTGCCAGCAGCCCGGGACATCACTATGGCTACACCTTC	CASSPGHHYGYTF	TRBV3-1	NA	TRBJ1-2	NA
TGTGCCAGCAGCTCCGGACCTGGCGATGAGCAGTTCTTC	CASSSGPGDEQFF	TRBV7-2	NA	TRBJ2-1	few
TGTGCCACCAGCAGAGTCGAGACGCCTACCTACGAGCAGTACTTC	CATSRVETPTYEQYF	TRBV15	NA	TRBJ2-7	few
TGTGCCAGCAGCCAAGGAACTGTTTTTCAGTACTTC	CASSQGTVFQYF	TRBV14	NA	TRBJ2-4	many
TGCAGTGCCCCGGGACAGGGGGACGAGCAGTACTTC	CSAPGQGDEQYF	TRBV20-1	TRBD1	TRBJ2-7	few
TGTGCCAGCTCACCACAGGGGGCAAGCATGAACACTGAAGCTTTCTTT	CASSPQGASMNTEAFF	TRBV18	TRBD1	TRBJ1-1	few
TGCAGTGCTAACCTAGCGGGAGTAGGAGAGACCCAGTACTTC	CSANLAGVGETQYF	TRBV20-1	TRBD2	TRBJ2-5	NA
TGCAGTGCTAGCCCCATTGGGAGGGGGGGATACTATGGCTACACCTTC	CSASPIGRGGYYGYTF	TRBV20-1	NA	TRBJ1-2	few
TGTGCTAGTGGTTTCAATGGGGGGGAGAACACCGGGGAGCTGTTTTTT	CASGFNGGENTGELFF	TRBV12-5	TRBD2	TRBJ2-2	few
TGCAGTGCCAGACCAAGGGTATTGAACACTGAAGCTTTCTTT	CSARPRVLNTEAFF	TRBV20-1	NA	TRBJ1-1	few
TGTGCCACCAGTGATTTTGCTAGCGGGAGCGCAGATACGCAGTATTTT	CATSDFASGSADTQYF	TRBV24-1	TRBD2	TRBJ2-3	few
TGTGCCAGCAGCTTAGATAGGACAGGGGGTCACAATGAGCAGTTCTTC	CASSLDRTGGHNEQFF	TRBV7-6	TRBD1	TRBJ2-1	NA
TGTGCCAGCAGCGTAGGAAAGGGAGGCAATCAGCCCCAGCATTTT	CASSVGKGGNQPQHF	TRBV9	NA	TRBJ1-5	few
TGCGCCAGCAGCTTGGCGGGCAGCTCTGGGGCCAACGTCCTGACTTTC	CASSLAGSSGANVLTF	TRBV5-1	NA	TRBJ2-6	many
TGTGCCAGTAGTATCGTCCTGAGCGGGAGAGACTCCTACAATGAGCAGTTCTTC	CASSIVLSGRDSYNEQFF	TRBV19	TRBD2	TRBJ2-1	NA
TGTGCCACCTTGCCGGGACTAGCAGATGAGCAGTTCTTC	CATLPGLADEQFF	TRBV2	TRBD2	TRBJ2-1	few
TGCAGCGTTGAGAGGGGCAGGGAGGGAGAGACCCAGTACTTC	CSVERGREGETQYF	TRBV29-1	TRBD2	TRBJ2-5	few